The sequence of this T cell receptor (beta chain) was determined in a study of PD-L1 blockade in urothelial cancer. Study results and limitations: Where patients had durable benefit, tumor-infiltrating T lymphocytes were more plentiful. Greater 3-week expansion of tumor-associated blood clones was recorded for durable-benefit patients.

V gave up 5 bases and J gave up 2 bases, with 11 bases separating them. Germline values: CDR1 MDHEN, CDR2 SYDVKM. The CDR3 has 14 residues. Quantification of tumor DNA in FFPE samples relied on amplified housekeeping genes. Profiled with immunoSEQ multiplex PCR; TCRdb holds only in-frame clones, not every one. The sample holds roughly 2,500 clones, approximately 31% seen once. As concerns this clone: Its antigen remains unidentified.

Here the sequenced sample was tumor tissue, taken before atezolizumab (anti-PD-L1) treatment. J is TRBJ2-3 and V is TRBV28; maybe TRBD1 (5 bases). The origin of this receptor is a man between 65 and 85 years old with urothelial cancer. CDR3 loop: CASSHRQTTDTQYF. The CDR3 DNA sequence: TGTGCCAGCAGTCACCGACAGACCACAGATACGCAGTATTTT.